The 11 T cell receptor beta chains below come from one sample, sequenced in a study of T cell responses to AZD1222 COVID-19 vaccine. Method: immunoSEQ multiplex PCR; TCRdb's copy keeps in-frame clones and lacks some. Here the sample spans 130,000 to 150,000 clones, about 91% being singletons. Here the sequenced sample was peripheral blood, taken 28 days after the second AZD1222 dose. Receptors were obtained from an adult who received the AZD1222 COVID-19 vaccine.

The chain has TRBV24-1 and TRBJ2-6; 8 bases fit TRBD1. Per the germline V gene, CDR1 is KGHDR and CDR2 is SFDVKD. The CDR3 length is 17 residues. J gave up 0 bases and V 5 bases, and 5 bases lay outside the gene matches. For the CDR3, the DNA is TGTGCCACCAGTGCCCGGACAGGGAGCTCTGGGGCCAACGTCCTGACTTTC. It specifies CATSARTGSSGANVLTF.

V usage is TRBV11-3 and J usage is TRBJ1-1, with unresolved D. The CDR3 extends over 12 amino acids. From germline, CDR1 is SGHNT and CDR2 YENEEA. Trimming pared 2 bases from V and 3 bases from J, leaving 4 bases between. The CDR3 here is CASSLQYTEAFF. CDR3 DNA: TGTGCCAGCAGCTTACAATACACTGAAGCTTTCTTT.

The J gene is TRBJ2-7, the V gene TRBV18; TRBD2 agrees at 12 bases. The germline CDR1 and CDR2 sequences are KGHSH and LQKENI. The CDR3 contains 15 residues. Trimming cost V 0 bases and J 4 bases; bases outside gene matches: 1. The CDR3 DNA follows: TGTGCCAGCTCACCACCGACTAGCGGGAGTTACGAGCAGTACTTC. Amino acid sequence: CASSPPTSGSYEQYF.

The V gene is TRBV5-4, the J gene TRBJ2-1; D is ambiguous. The CDR3 runs to 15 residues. Germline assignment: CDR1 SGHNT and CDR2 YYREEE (reference sequence). V dropped 0 bases and J dropped 5 bases, with 12 bases sitting between them. The CDR3 DNA reads as TGTGCCAGCAGCTTGGACCCCCAAGTTAACAATGAGCAGTTCTTC. Encoded protein: CASSLDPQVNNEQFF.

The CDR3 nucleotides read TGTGCCAGCAGCGGGACAGAGAAGCCCCAGCATTTT. It is translated as CASSGTEKPQHF. The chain has TRBV7-9 and TRBJ1-5, with 7 bases fitting TRBD1. With V trimmed by 5 bases and J by 8 bases, 3 bases remained unmatched. The CDR3 covers 12 residues. CDR1 is SEHNR and CDR2 is FQNEAQ in the germline V gene (reference sequence).

Here the CDR3 DNA reads TGTGCCAGCTCTACGGACAGGGGGCCAGATTCACCCCTCCACTTT. Translated, it gives CASSTDRGPDSPLHF. This chain uses TRBV27 with TRBJ1-6; 11 bases are a match to TRBD1. Germline values: CDR1 MNHEY, CDR2 SMNVEV (reference sequence). Trimming cost V 8 bases and J 8 bases; bases outside gene matches: 8. The CDR3 covers 15 residues.

The rearrangement joins TRBV27 to TRBJ2-5, with D unresolved. CDR3 length equals 14 residues. Germline V gives CDR1 MNHEY, CDR2 SMNVEV (reference sequence). Trimming stripped 3 bases from V and 1 base from J, with 9 bases between. CDR3 sequence: CASSFLGSQETQYF. Written as DNA, the CDR3 is TGTGCCAGCAGTTTTTTAGGGTCCCAAGAGACCCAGTACTTC.

The sample holds one count of this clone. V and J are TRBV6-5 and TRBJ1-1; the D is unclear. CDR3 size: 12 residues. Germline V gene lookup returns CDR1 MNHEY and CDR2 SVGAGI. The ends were cut back, 7 bases at V and 9 bases at J, with 15 bases in the middle. The chain's CDR3 is CASMHSSIKAFF. The CDR3 DNA reads TGTGCCAGCATGCACAGTTCCATAAAAGCTTTCTTT.

This clone was picked up a small number of times. The rearrangement links TRBV2 to TRBJ2-2, with D possibly being TRBD1 or TRBD2 (5 bases each). Germline CDR1 SNHLY, CDR2 FYNNEI. Trimming stripped 8 bases from V and 4 bases from J, with 14 bases between. This CDR3 contains 14 residues. CDR3: CASQARDPTGELFF. The CDR3 DNA is TGTGCCAGCCAGGCAAGGGACCCCACCGGGGAGCTGTTTTTT.

The V call is TRBV11-3, the J call TRBJ1-1, with a tentative D call TRBD1 (5 bases). CDR1 is SGHNT, CDR2 YENEEA, per germline. Trimming shortened V by 3 bases and J by 4 bases, and 12 bases separated the two germline ends. The CDR3 length is 14 residues. The CDR3 region is CASSFGQGSTEAFF. CDR3 in DNA: TGTGCCAGCAGCTTTGGCCAGGGAAGCACTGAAGCTTTCTTT. Filled out from reference TRBV11-3 and TRBJ1-1, the complete variable domain reads EAGVVQSPRYKIIEKKQPVAFWCNPISGHNTLYWYLQNLGQGPELLIRYENEEAVDDSQLPKDRFSAERLKGVDSTLKIQPAELGDSAVYLCASSFGQGSTEAFFGQGTRLTVV.

This clone was seen a handful of times. The CDR3 loop reads CASSLGSVDASYNEQFF. The CDR3 DNA sequence: TGTGCCAGCAGCTTAGGTTCGGTAGATGCCTCCTACAATGAGCAGTTCTTC. V is TRBV7-6 and J is TRBJ2-1, with D uncertain. The CDR3 sequence is 17 residues long. Germline lookup yields CDR1 SGHVS and CDR2 FNYEAQ. V was cut by 1 base and J by 0 bases, with 13 bases left in between. The whole variable domain, remainder taken from reference TRBV7-6 and TRBJ2-1, is GAGVSQSPRYKVTKRGQDVALRCDPISGHVSLYWYRQALGQGPEFLTYFNYEAQQDKSGLPNDRFSAERPEGSISTLTIQRTEQRDSAMYRCASSLGSVDASYNEQFFGPGTRLTVL.